This T cell receptor (beta chain) is drawn from a study of OX40 agonist ivuxolimab in advanced cancers. Method: immunoSEQ multiplex PCR; TCRdb's copy keeps in-frame clones and lacks some. The sample gives some 19,000 clones, under 70% of which show up once; roughly an eighth is in the top ten. Notes on this clone: Antigen unknown.

General observations from the study: Both blood CD4+ and CD8+ T cells showed clonal growth by week 6 at 0.1 to 3.0 mg/kg. More expanded clones were seen, on average, in CD8+ T cells than in CD4+.

Here the sequenced sample was CD4+ or CD8+ T cells sorted from blood, taken in a trial of the OX40 agonist ivuxolimab. This clonotype was obtained from an adult with an advanced solid tumor such as melanoma, head and neck, liver or kidney cancer.

The CDR3 region is CASRLAGNEQFF. CDR3 sequence (DNA): TGTGCCAGCAGACTAGCGGGGAATGAGCAGTTCTTC. J is TRBJ2-1 and V is TRBV27, with 10 bases fitting TRBD2. Germline loops: CDR1 MNHEY, CDR2 SMNVEV (reference sequence). J gave up 7 bases and V 6 bases, and 0 bases lay outside the gene matches. The CDR3 length is 12 residues.